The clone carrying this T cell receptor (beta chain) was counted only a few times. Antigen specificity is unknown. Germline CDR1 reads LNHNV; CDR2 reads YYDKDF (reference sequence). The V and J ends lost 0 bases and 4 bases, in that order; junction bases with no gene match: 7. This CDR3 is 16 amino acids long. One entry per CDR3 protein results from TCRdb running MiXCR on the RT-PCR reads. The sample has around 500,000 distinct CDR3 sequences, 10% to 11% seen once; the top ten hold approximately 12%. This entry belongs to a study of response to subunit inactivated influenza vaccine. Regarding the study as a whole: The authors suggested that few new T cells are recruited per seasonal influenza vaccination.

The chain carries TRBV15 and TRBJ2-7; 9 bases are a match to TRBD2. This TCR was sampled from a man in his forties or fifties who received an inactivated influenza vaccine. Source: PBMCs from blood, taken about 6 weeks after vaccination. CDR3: CATSRDRASGAYEQYF. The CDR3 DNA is TGTGCCACCAGCAGAGATAGGGCTAGCGGGGCATACGAGCAGTACTTC.